Here is one T cell receptor (beta chain) with its context. Its target antigen remains unknown. No base qualities exist here, and no much larger clone lies one base off it. Preparation of the library involved the immunoSEQ multiplex PCR assay. Entries here come from immuneACCESS through TCRdb and include only in-frame sequences with V and J called. Some clones fail to appear in such tables; in the studies checked, an unresolved V gene covers under half of the shortfall, and the cause of the remainder is unknown. Present in this sample are 100,000 or so clones, over 80% of which were seen just once. 1.9% of the sample is in the top ten clones. This entry is derived from a study of T cell changes during pregnancy in multiple sclerosis (dated by TCRdb to between 2019 and 2020). Notes on the research overall: In women with multiple sclerosis, the researchers looked at how the T cell repertoire shifted as pregnancy progressed.

Including the terminal cysteine and phenylalanine, the CDR3 comprises 15 residues. Only the CDR3 DNA stays, 45 bases, in frame from base 1. At the junction V is shortened by 7 bases and J by 5 bases; bases outside the gene matches: 11. Reading the germline V gene gives CDR1 MNHEY and CDR2 SVGAGI. The rearrangement joined TRBV6-5 to TRBJ2-5; TRBD1 matches 9 bases in the middle. Sample: peripheral blood, taken after pregnancy. The receptor's source is a female donor with multiple sclerosis, enrolled in a pregnancy study. The CDR3 region: CASTKGQGLEETQYF. The bases read TGTGCCAGCACCAAGGGACAGGGATTGGAGGAGACCCAGTACTTC.